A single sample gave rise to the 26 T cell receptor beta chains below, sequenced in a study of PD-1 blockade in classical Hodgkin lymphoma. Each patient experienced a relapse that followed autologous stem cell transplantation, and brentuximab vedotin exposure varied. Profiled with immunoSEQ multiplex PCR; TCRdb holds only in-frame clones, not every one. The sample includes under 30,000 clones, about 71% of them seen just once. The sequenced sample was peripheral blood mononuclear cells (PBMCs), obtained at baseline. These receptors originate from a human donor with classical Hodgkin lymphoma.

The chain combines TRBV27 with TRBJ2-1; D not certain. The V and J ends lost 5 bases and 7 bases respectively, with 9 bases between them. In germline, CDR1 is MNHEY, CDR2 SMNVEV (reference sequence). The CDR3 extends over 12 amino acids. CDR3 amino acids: CASSPQLNEQFF. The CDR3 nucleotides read TGTGCCAGCAGTCCGCAGTTGAATGAGCAGTTCTTC.

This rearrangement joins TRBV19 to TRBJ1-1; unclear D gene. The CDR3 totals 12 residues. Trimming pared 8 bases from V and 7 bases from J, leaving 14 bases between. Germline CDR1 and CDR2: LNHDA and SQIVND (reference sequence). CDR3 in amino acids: CASGYIGNEAFF. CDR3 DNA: TGTGCCAGTGGATACATCGGGAATGAAGCTTTCTTT.

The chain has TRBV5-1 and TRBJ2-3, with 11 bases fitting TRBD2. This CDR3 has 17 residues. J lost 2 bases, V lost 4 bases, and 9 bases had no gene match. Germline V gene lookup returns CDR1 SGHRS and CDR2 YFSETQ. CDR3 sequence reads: CASSPPRLAGFTDTQYF. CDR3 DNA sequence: TGCGCCAGCAGCCCTCCCCGACTAGCGGGATTCACAGATACGCAGTATTTT. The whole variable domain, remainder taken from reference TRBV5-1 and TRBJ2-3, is KAGVTQTPRYLIKTRGQQVTLSCSPISGHRSVSWYQQTPGQGLQFLFEYFSETQRNKGNFPGRFSGRQFSNSRSEMNVSTLELGDSALYLCASSPPRLAGFTDTQYFGPGTRLTVL.

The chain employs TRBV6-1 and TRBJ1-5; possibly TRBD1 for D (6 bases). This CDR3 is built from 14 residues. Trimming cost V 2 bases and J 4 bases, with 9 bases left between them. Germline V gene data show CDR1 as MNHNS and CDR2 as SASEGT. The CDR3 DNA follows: TGTGCCAGCAGTGAAACAGGGTTGAATCAGCCCCAGCATTTT. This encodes CASSETGLNQPQHF.

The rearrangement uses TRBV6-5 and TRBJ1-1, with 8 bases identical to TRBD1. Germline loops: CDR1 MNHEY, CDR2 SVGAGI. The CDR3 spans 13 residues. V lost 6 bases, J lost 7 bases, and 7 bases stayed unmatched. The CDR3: CASRLLGQGEAFF. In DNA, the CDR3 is TGTGCCAGCAGACTACTTGGACAGGGTGAAGCTTTCTTT.

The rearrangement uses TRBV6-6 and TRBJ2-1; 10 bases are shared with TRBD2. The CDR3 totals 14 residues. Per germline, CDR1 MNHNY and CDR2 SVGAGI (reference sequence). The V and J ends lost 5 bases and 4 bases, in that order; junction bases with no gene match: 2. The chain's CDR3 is CASSTSGTYNEQFF. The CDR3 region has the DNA TGTGCCAGCAGTACTAGCGGGACGTACAATGAGCAGTTCTTC.

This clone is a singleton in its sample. DNA of the CDR3: TGCGCCAGCAGTGAGTCGGACAGCAACATTCAGTACTTC. It translates to CASSESDSNIQYF. The V call is TRBV10-2, the J call TRBJ2-4; the D gene is possibly TRBD1 (6 bases). The CDR3 consists of 13 residues. CDR1 is WSHSY and CDR2 is SAAADI in the germline V gene. Trimming removed 0 bases from V and 7 bases from J, with 7 bases in between.

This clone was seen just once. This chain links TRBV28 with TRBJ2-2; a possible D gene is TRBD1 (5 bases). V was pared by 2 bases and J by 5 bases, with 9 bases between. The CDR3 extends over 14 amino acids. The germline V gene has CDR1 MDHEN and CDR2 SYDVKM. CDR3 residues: CASSLQGGTGELFF. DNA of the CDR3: TGTGCCAGCAGTTTACAGGGTGGAACCGGGGAGCTGTTTTTT.

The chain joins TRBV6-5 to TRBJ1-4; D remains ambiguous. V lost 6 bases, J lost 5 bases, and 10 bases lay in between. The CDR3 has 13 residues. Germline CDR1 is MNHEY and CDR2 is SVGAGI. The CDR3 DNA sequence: TGTGCCAGCAGAAGCAGGACGAATGAAAAACTGTTTTTT. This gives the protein CASRSRTNEKLFF.

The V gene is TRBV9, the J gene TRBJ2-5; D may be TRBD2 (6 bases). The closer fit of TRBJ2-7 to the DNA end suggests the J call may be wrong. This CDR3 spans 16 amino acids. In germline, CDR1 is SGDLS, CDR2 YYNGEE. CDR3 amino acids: CASSAQRGGPDYEQYF. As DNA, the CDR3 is TGTGCCAGCAGCGCCCAGCGAGGAGGGCCCGACTACGAGCAGTACTTC.

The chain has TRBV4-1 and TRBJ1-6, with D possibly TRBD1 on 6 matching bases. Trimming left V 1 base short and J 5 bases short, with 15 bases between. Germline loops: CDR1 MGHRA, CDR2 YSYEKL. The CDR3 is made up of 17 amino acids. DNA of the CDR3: TGCGCCAGCAGCCAAGGGAATCGGGACACCGATAATTCACCCCTCCACTTT. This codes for CASSQGNRDTDNSPLHF.

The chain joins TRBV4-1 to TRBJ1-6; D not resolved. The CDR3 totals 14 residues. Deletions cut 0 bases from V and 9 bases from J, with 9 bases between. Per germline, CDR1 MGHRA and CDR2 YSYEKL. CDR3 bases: TGCGCCAGCAGCCAAGATCAAGAGTCTTCACCCCTCCACTTT. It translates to CASSQDQESSPLHF.

This CDR3 is CASSGDYNSPLHF. The CDR3 DNA reads as TGTGCCAGCAGTGGCGATTATAATTCACCCCTCCACTTT. The chain recombines TRBV9 with TRBJ1-6, with D hard to call. V gave up 5 bases and J gave up 4 bases, with 7 bases separating them. This CDR3 has 13 amino acids. Germline V CDR1 and CDR2: SGDLS, YYNGEE.

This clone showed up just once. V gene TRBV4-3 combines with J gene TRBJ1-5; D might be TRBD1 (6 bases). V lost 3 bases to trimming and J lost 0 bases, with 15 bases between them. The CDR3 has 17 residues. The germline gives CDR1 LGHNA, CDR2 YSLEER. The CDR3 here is CASSQADRTYSNQPQHF. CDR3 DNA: TGCGCCAGCAGCCAGGCGGACAGAACTTATAGCAATCAGCCCCAGCATTTT.

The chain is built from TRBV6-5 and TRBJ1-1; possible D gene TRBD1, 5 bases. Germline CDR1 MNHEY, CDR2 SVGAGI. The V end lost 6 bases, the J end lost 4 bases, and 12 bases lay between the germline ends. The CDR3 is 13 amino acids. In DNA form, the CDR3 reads TGTGCCAGCAGAATAGGGACGACCACTGAAGCTTTCTTT. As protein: CASRIGTTTEAFF.

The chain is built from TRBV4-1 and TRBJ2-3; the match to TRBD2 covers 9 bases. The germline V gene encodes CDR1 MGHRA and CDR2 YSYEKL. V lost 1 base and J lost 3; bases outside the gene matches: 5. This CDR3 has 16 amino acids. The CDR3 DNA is TGCGCCAGCAGCCAAGCTCCGGGACTAGCAACAGATACGCAGTATTTT. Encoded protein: CASSQAPGLATDTQYF.

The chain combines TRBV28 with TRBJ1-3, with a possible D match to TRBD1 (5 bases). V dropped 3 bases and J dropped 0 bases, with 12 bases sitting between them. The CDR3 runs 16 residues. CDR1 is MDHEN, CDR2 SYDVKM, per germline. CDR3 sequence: CASSLGGIVSGNTIYF. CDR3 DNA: TGTGCCAGCAGTTTGGGGGGGATAGTCTCTGGAAACACCATATATTTT.

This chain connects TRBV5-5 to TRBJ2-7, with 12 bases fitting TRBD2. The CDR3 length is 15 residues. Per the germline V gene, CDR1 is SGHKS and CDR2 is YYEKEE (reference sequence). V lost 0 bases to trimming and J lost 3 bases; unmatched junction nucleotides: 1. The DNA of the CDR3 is TGTGCCAGCAGCTTGGGACTAGCGGGAGTCTACGAGCAGTACGTC. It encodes CASSLGLAGVYEQYV.

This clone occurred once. CDR3 DNA sequence: TGTGCCAGTAGTATAGTTGCTAGCGCTAAGAGCAATGAGCAGTTCTTC. This sequence encodes CASSIVASAKSNEQFF. V usage is TRBV19 and J usage is TRBJ2-1; D possibly corresponds to TRBD2 (6 bases). Trimming removed 1 base at V and 6 bases at J, with 16 bases between. CDR1 LNHDA and CDR2 SQIVND come from the germline V gene (reference sequence). The CDR3 extends over 16 amino acids.

In DNA, the CDR3 is TGTGCCAGCAACGGCCCTTTTGAAGCCGAGCAGTACGTC. Amino acids: CASNGPFEAEQYV. J is TRBJ2-7 and V is TRBV2, with D uncertain. Germline CDR1 and CDR2: SNHLY and FYNNEI. Trimming pared 7 bases from V and 6 bases from J, leaving 16 bases between. This CDR3 comprises 13 residues.

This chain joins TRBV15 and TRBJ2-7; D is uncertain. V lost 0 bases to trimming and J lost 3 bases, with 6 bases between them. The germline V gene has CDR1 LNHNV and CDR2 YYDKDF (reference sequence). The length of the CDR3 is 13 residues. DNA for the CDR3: TGTGCCACCAGCAGAGATTTGGGCTACGAGCAGTACTTC. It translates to CATSRDLGYEQYF.

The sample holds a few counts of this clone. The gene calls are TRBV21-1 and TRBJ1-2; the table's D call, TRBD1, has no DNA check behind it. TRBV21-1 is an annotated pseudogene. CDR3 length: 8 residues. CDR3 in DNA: TGTGCCAGCAGGGACACCCCCTTC. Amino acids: CASRDTPF.

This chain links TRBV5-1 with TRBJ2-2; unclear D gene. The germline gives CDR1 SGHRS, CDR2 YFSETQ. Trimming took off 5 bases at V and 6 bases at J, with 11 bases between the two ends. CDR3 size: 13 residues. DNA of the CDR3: TGCGCCAGCAGATATGACGCCCCCGGGGAGCTGTTTTTT. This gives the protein CASRYDAPGELFF.

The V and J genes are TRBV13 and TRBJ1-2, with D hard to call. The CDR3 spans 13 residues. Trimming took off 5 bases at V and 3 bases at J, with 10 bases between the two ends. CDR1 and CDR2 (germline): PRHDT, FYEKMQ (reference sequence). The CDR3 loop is CASSVGHDYGYTF. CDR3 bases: TGTGCCAGCAGCGTCGGTCATGACTATGGCTACACCTTC.

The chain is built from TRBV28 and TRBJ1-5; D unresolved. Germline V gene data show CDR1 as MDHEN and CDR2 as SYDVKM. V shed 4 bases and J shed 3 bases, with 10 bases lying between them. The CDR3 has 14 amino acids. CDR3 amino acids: CASSSPGPNQPQHF. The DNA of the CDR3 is TGTGCCAGCAGTTCTCCGGGCCCCAATCAGCCCCAGCATTTT.

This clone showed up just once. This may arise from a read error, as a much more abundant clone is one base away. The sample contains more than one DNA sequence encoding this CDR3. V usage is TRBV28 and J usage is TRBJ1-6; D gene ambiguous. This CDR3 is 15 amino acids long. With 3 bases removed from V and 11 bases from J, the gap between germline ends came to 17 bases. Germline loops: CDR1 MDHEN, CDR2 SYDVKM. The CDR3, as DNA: TGTGCCAGCAGTTTTTTCCCTGTCTCCCGCCCACCCCTCCACTTT. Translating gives CASSFFPVSRPPLHF.